The 23 T cell receptor beta chains listed next were all sequenced from one sample in a study of monozygotic twins with cystic fibrosis. The data were produced by immunoSEQ multiplex PCR, yet TCRdb's version contains in-frame clones alone and is incomplete. The sample holds about 32,000 clones, more than 90% seen once. The sequenced material came from blood. Receptor source: a girl under 10 years old with cystic fibrosis.

The chain links TRBV10-3 to TRBJ2-5; 16 bases fit TRBD2. The CDR3 contains 17 residues. Germline V lookup: CDR1 ENHRY, CDR2 SYGVKD. Trimming took 5 bases from V and 5 from J; bases not matched to a gene: 8. The CDR3 DNA reads as TGTGCCATCAGTCCGGGGACTAGCGGGAGGGCTAGGGAGACCCAGTACTTC. The encoded protein is CAISPGTSGRARETQYF.

The chain joins TRBV29-1 to TRBJ1-1, with D tentatively TRBD1 (5 bases). Per the germline V gene, CDR1 is SQVTM and CDR2 is ANQGSEA. Trimming shortened V by 0 bases and J by 1 base, and 9 bases separated the two germline ends. The CDR3 has 14 residues. CDR3: CSVEDLGGNTEAFF. The CDR3 DNA follows: TGCAGCGTTGAAGATCTCGGGGGGAACACTGAAGCTTTCTTT.

The count of this clone is one. DNA for the CDR3: TGTGCCTGGGGATCCTCGGGGGACCAGCCCCAGCATTTT. The encoded protein is CAWGSSGDQPQHF. The chain combines TRBV30 with TRBJ1-5; a possible D gene is TRBD1 (5 bases). Trimming shortened V by 5 bases and J by 7 bases, and 15 bases separated the two germline ends. CDR1 is GTSNPN and CDR2 is SVGIG in the germline V gene (reference sequence). This CDR3 has 13 amino acids.

J is TRBJ1-1 and V is TRBV29-1; maybe TRBD1 (5 bases). The CDR3 runs to 14 residues. V lost 7 bases and J lost 4, with 19 bases in between. Germline lookup yields CDR1 SQVTM and CDR2 ANQGSEA. The CDR3 nucleotides read TGCAGCGCCGACCCTGTGGTGGGGGGCACTGAAGCTTTCTTT. Residues: CSADPVVGGTEAFF.

The chain recombines TRBV4-2 with TRBJ2-1, with D perhaps matching TRBD2 (6 bases). This CDR3 has 14 amino acids. CDR1 LGHNA and CDR2 YNFKEQ come from the germline V gene. V was clipped by 0 bases and J by 8 bases, with 11 bases between them. CDR3 coding DNA: TGTGCCAGCAGCCAAGATCCGGAGGGCGATGAGCAGTTCTTC. This sequence encodes CASSQDPEGDEQFF.

V usage is TRBV6-5 and J usage is TRBJ2-7; 9 bases agree with TRBD1. This CDR3 has 13 amino acids. V lost 2 bases and J lost 4; bases outside the gene matches: 0. Per the germline V gene, CDR1 is MNHEY and CDR2 is SVGAGI. Here the CDR3 reads CASSYGTGYEQYF. The CDR3 nucleotides read TGTGCCAGCAGTTACGGGACAGGGTACGAGCAGTACTTC.

CDR3 region: CASSLSGGPGDTQYF. DNA of the CDR3: TGTGCCAGCAGTTTGTCGGGAGGGCCAGGGGATACGCAGTATTTT. This chain links TRBV27 with TRBJ2-3, with TRBD2 identical over 8 bases. Trimming removed 3 bases from V and 6 bases from J; junction bases left unmatched: 8. Germline lookup yields CDR1 MNHEY and CDR2 SMNVEV (reference sequence). This CDR3 has 15 amino acids.

The V gene is TRBV19, the J gene TRBJ1-1; TRBD1 matches 7 bases. J was trimmed by 1 base and V by 10 bases; bases with no gene match: 12. Germline values: CDR1 LNHDA, CDR2 SQIVND (reference sequence). The CDR3 spans 15 residues. The CDR3 is CATIRSRQGNTEAFF. In nucleotides, the CDR3 is TGTGCCACTATACGATCGCGACAGGGGAACACTGAAGCTTTCTTT.

DNA for the CDR3: TGTGCCAGCAGCTTTCGTCAGGGAGAGTACGGCTACACCTTC. It codes for CASSFRQGEYGYTF. The chain combines TRBV7-9 with TRBJ1-2, with D perhaps matching TRBD1 (5 bases). The CDR3 has 14 residues. Germline V gene lookup returns CDR1 SEHNR and CDR2 FQNEAQ (reference sequence). V was shortened by 3 bases and J by 8 bases, with 16 bases between the two germline ends. Using reference TRBV7-9 and TRBJ1-2 for the parts outside the CDR3, the full variable domain is DTGVSQNPRHKITKRGQNVTFRCDPISEHNRLYWYRQTLGQGPEFLTYFQNEAQLEKSRLLSDRFSAERPKGSFSTLEIQRTEQGDSAMYLCASSFRQGEYGYTFGSGTRLTVV.

The chain combines TRBV4-1 with TRBJ1-2; D not certain. Trimming stripped 1 base from V and 6 bases from J, with 15 bases between. The CDR3 runs to 15 residues. The germline gives CDR1 MGHRA, CDR2 YSYEKL. CDR3 sequence (DNA): TGCGCCAGCAGCCAAGGGTGGGCCCAATCGGATGGCTACACCTTC. Translated, it gives CASSQGWAQSDGYTF.

The V and J genes are TRBV4-2 and TRBJ2-3, with 8 bases lining up with TRBD2. V lost 0 bases, J lost 6 bases, and 8 bases stayed unmatched. This CDR3 region has 16 residues. Germline values: CDR1 LGHNA, CDR2 YNFKEQ. The CDR3 coding sequence is TGTGCCAGCAGCCAAGATGGGGAAGCGGGGGCCGATACGCAGTATTTT. As protein: CASSQDGEAGADTQYF.

This chain uses TRBV4-1 with TRBJ1-1; D gene unclear. This CDR3 is 14 amino acids long. Germline V gene sequence: CDR1 MGHRA, CDR2 YSYEKL. Trimming cost V 0 bases and J 0 bases, with 5 bases left between them. CDR3 bases: TGCGCCAGCAGCCAAGAGTCAATGAACACTGAAGCTTTCTTT. It yields the protein CASSQESMNTEAFF.

This clone was seen only once. The rearrangement links TRBV4-1 to TRBJ1-6, with D tentatively TRBD1 (6 bases). CDR1 MGHRA and CDR2 YSYEKL come from the germline V gene. There are 14 residues in the CDR3. V was cut by 4 bases and J by 6 bases, with 10 bases left in between. The CDR3 spells CASSPDSFNSPLHF. In nucleotides, the CDR3 is TGCGCCAGCAGCCCGGACAGTTTTAATTCACCCCTCCACTTT.

The rearrangement joins TRBV7-2 to TRBJ1-5, with D hard to call. Trimming took off 0 bases at V and 3 bases at J, with 6 bases between the two ends. The CDR3 consists of 14 residues. From germline, CDR1 is SGHTA and CDR2 FQGNSA. CDR3 sequence (DNA): TGTGCCAGCAGCTTAGCAGGACCCAATCAGCCCCAGCATTTT. It yields the protein CASSLAGPNQPQHF. The full variable domain, rest sourced from reference TRBV7-2 and TRBJ1-5, is GAGVSQSPSNKVTEKGKDVELRCDPISGHTALYWYRQSLGQGLEFLIYFQGNSAPDKSGLPSDRFSAERTGGSVSTLTIQRTQQEDSAVYLCASSLAGPNQPQHFGDGTRLSIL.

V and J are TRBV6-1 and TRBJ2-1; D tentatively fits TRBD1 or TRBD2 (6 bases each). This CDR3 has 15 residues. Germline values: CDR1 MNHNS, CDR2 SASEGT. Trimming stripped 2 bases from V and 5 bases from J, with 13 bases between. In nucleotides, the CDR3 is TGTGCCAGCAGTGAAAAGGGGGGCCCCGACAATGAGCAGTTCTTC. Amino acid sequence: CASSEKGGPDNEQFF.

The V and J genes are TRBV6-1 and TRBJ1-1; TRBD1 agrees at 7 bases. The length of the CDR3 is 15 residues. Trimming at V came to 7 bases and at J to 1 base, leaving 9 bases not matched to a gene. From germline, CDR1 is MNHNS and CDR2 SASEGT. The DNA of the CDR3 is TGTGCCAGCACCTCGGGCGGACAGGCGAACACTGAAGCTTTCTTT. Amino acid sequence: CASTSGGQANTEAFF.

CDR3 DNA sequence: TGCGCCAGCAGCTTGGATGCGGGCAGGGGGTCGCTCTCTGGAAACACCATATATTTT. Protein product: CASSLDAGRGSLSGNTIYF. This chain connects TRBV5-1 to TRBJ1-3; 7 bases agree with TRBD1. Germline values: CDR1 SGHRS, CDR2 YFSETQ. V dropped 0 bases and J dropped 0; count of bases not matched to a gene: 12. The length of the CDR3 is 19 residues. The variable domain in full, completed from reference TRBV5-1 and TRBJ1-3, reads KAGVTQTPRYLIKTRGQQVTLSCSPISGHRSVSWYQQTPGQGLQFLFEYFSETQRNKGNFPGRFSGRQFSNSRSEMNVSTLELGDSALYLCASSLDAGRGSLSGNTIYFGEGSWLTVV.

J is TRBJ1-2 and V is TRBV27, with TRBD1 as a possible D gene (5 bases). The V gene lost 0 bases and the J gene lost 0 bases, with 8 bases spanning the gap. CDR1 is MNHEY, CDR2 SMNVEV, per germline (reference sequence). This CDR3 region has 15 residues. The CDR3 DNA follows: TGTGCCAGCAGTTTATCAACAGGCTCTAACTATGGCTACACCTTC. Translating it yields CASSLSTGSNYGYTF.

The J gene is TRBJ2-5, the V gene TRBV30, with D possibly TRBD2 on 6 matching bases. This CDR3 spans 16 amino acids. The V gene's germline CDR1 is GTSNPN and CDR2 SVGIG (reference sequence). Between the trimmed V and J ends, which lost 8 bases and 5 bases, there was a span of 27 bases. The CDR3 DNA reads as TGTGCCGGCAAGGGCGGGGTAGGGGTGAATCGGGAGACCCAGTACTTC. This encodes CAGKGGVGVNRETQYF.

The V and J genes are TRBV11-3 and TRBJ1-4, with 8 positions matching TRBD1. The trim removed 1 base at V and 3 bases at J, leaving 7 bases unmatched. CDR1 and CDR2 (germline): SGHNT, YENEEA. The CDR3 runs to 17 residues. The CDR3 nucleotides read TGTGCCAGCAGCTTAGGGCAGGGGGCGAGATCTAATGAAAAACTGTTTTTT. It encodes CASSLGQGARSNEKLFF.

V gene TRBV6-5 combines with J gene TRBJ2-5; D unclear. Germline V gives CDR1 MNHEY, CDR2 SVGAGI. The CDR3 contains 15 residues. Trimming removed 4 bases at V and 2 bases at J, with 14 bases between. CDR3 in DNA: TGTGCCAGCAGTTCCCCCAAAAATGGTCAAGAGACCCAGTACTTC. Translated, it gives CASSSPKNGQETQYF.

This chain connects TRBV5-1 to TRBJ2-3, with D perhaps TRBD1 (5 bases). The germline V gene encodes CDR1 SGHRS and CDR2 YFSETQ. Trimming left V 4 bases short and J 5 bases short, with 11 bases between. This CDR3 has 13 amino acids. The DNA of the CDR3 is TGCGCCAGCAGCGCGGTGGGGCTAGATACGCAGTATTTT. Its protein product is CASSAVGLDTQYF.

The J gene is TRBJ1-2, the V gene TRBV5-4, with D uncertain. Germline V gene sequence: CDR1 SGHNT, CDR2 YYREEE (reference sequence). V gave up 0 bases and J gave up 8 bases, with 11 bases separating them. The CDR3 loop spans 13 amino acids. This CDR3 reads CASSLALVRGYTF. CDR3 nucleotides: TGTGCCAGCAGCTTGGCATTGGTGCGCGGCTACACCTTC.